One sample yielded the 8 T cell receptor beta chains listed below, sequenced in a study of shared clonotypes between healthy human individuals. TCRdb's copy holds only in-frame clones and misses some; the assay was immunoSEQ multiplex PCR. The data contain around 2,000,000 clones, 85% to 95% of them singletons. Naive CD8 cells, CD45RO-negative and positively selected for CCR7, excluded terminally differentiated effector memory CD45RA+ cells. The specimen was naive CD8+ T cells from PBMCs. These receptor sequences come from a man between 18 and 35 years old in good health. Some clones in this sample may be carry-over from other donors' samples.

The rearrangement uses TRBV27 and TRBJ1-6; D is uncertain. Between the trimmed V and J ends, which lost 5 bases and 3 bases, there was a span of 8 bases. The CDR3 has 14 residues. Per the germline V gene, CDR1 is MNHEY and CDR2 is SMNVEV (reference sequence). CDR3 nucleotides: TGTGCCAGCAGTCCGGGAGTCTATAATTCACCCCTCCACTTT. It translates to CASSPGVYNSPLHF.

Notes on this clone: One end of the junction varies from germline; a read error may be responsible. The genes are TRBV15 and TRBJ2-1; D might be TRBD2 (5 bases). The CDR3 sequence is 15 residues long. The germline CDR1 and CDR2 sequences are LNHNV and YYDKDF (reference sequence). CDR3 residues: CATSRETNGYDERFF. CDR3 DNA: TGTGCCACCAGCAGAGAGACTAATGGGTACGATGAGCGGTTCTTC.

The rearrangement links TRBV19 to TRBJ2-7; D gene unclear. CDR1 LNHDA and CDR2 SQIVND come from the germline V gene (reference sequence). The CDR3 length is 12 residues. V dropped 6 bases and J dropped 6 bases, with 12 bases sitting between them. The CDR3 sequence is CASSPAIGEQYF. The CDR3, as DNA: TGTGCCAGTAGCCCCGCTATTGGCGAGCAGTACTTC.

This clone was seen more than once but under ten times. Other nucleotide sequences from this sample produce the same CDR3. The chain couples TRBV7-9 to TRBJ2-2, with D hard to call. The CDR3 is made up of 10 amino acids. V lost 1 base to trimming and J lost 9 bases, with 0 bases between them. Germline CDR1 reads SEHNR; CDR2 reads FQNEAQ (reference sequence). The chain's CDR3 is CASSLGELFF. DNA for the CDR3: TGTGCCAGCAGCTTAGGGGAGCTGTTTTTT.

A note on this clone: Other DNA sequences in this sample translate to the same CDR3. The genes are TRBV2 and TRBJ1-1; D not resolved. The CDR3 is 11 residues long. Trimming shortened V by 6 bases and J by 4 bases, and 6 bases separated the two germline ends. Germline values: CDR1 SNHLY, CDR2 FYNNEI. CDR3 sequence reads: CASSLGTEAFF. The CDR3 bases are TGTGCCAGCAGCCTGGGCACTGAAGCTTTCTTT.

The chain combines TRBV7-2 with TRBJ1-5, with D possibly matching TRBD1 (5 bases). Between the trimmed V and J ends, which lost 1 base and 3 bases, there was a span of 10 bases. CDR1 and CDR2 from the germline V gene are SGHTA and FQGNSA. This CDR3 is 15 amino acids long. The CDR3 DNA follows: TGTGCCAGCAGCTTAGTGTCAGGGATCAATCAGCCCCAGCATTTT. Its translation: CASSLVSGINQPQHF.

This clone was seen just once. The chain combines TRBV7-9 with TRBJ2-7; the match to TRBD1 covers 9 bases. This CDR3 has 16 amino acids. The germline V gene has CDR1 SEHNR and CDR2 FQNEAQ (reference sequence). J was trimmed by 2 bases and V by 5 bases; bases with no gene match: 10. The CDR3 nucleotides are TGTGCCAGCAGCGCTAGTACAGGGGGCAAAACCTACGAGCAGTACTTC. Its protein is CASSASTGGKTYEQYF.

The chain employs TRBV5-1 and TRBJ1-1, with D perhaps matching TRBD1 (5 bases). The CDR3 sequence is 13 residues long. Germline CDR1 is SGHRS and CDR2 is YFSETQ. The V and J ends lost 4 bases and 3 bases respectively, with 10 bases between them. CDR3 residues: CASSLVGDTEAFF. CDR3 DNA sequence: TGCGCCAGCAGCCTGGTGGGGGACACTGAAGCTTTCTTT.